These T cell receptor beta chains were read from a single sample in a study of cytomegalovirus exposure and HLA in healthy donors. Some clones are missing from TCRdb's copy, which holds only in-frame ones; the method was immunoSEQ multiplex PCR. The table lists around 100,000 clones, under 85% of them singletons. Sequences were obtained from PBMCs. The receptors originated from a man younger than 40 in good health and CMV-seropositive. CDR3s include the opening cysteine and the closing phenylalanine or tryptophan. Clone size is given for some rows only: seen once, a few or many times, or a class if the clone is expanded.

TRBJ2-7,NA,16,TRBV5-1,CASSLAAGPRSYEQYF
TRBJ2-7,NA,14,TRBV5-6,CASSWGDFAYEQYF
TRBJ2-3,NA,15,TRBV9,CASSYSGGGADTQYF
TRBJ2-7,many,15,TRBV4-3,CASSQDQGPTGEQYF
TRBJ1-5,once,15,TRBV19,CASSIATYSNQPQHF
TRBJ1-5,NA,14,TRBV19,CASSTTGRNQPQHF
TRBJ2-7,NA,13,TRBV30,CAWSLSDRYEQYF
TRBJ2-1,once,15,TRBV4-2,CASSQVGGSYNEQFF
TRBJ1-2,NA,15,TRBV5-4,CASSEAQGGNYGYTF
TRBJ1-1,NA,14,TRBV7-9,CASSFPGQNTEAFF
TRBJ2-7,NA,15,TRBV29-1,CSVEGGLGGFYEQYF
TRBJ1-5,NA,15,TRBV4-2,CASSQALGPNQPQHF
TRBJ2-3,NA,14,TRBV10-3,CAISTDRVTDTQYF
TRBJ2-7,few,15,TRBV5-1,CASSAPGLKPSEQYF
TRBJ1-1,NA,13,TRBV2,CASRGTLNTEAFF
TRBJ1-1,NA,15,TRBV6-6,CASSYFTGGRGEAFF
TRBJ2-7,once,16,TRBV5-1,CASSLIMAGGNYEQYF
TRBJ1-6,NA,14,TRBV7-9,CASSSGLTNSPLHF
TRBJ2-1,NA,13,TRBV28,CASNLTPGNEQFF
TRBJ2-7,NA,14,TRBV9,CASSVTGADYEQYF
TRBJ2-7,NA,13,TRBV7-2,CASSTLPLGEQYF
TRBJ1-2,NA,14,TRBV15,CATSRDKGDYGYTF
TRBJ2-2,NA,13,TRBV30,CAWSVGAPGELFF
TRBJ1-5,NA,15,TRBV7-2,CASSFLPDRDQPQHF
TRBJ1-1,NA,13,TRBV6-1,CASSEDREGVAFF
TRBJ2-7,NA,13,TRBV27,CASSPGTGQEQYF
TRBJ1-1,NA,15,TRBV5-4,CASSLATGTVAEAFF
TRBJ1-1,NA,15,TRBV19,CASRSGGPRNTEAFF
TRBJ1-6,NA,11,TRBV6-5,CASRQGSRLHF
TRBJ2-1,NA,13,TRBV11-3,CASSLQGMDEQFF
TRBJ1-6,NA,14,TRBV19,CASSTQGTNSPLHF
TRBJ2-2,NA,15,TRBV2,CASGLGQLNTGELFF
TRBJ2-7,NA,15,TRBV6-5,CASSYSGLSSYEQYF
TRBJ2-7,NA,16,TRBV27,CASSLSHRAGPYEQYF
TRBJ2-1,few,17,TRBV7-9,CASSPQGLAGTYNEQFF
TRBJ2-7,few,14,TRBV4-3,CASSPSTDSYEQYF
TRBJ1-1,few,14,TRBV5-6,CASSSSRAGTEAFF
TRBJ1-5,once,16,TRBV23-1,CASSRSSPGSNQPQHF
TRBJ1-1,NA,15,TRBV19,CASSIDAGMNTEAFF
TRBJ2-5,NA,15,TRBV7-3,CASSLNAGAGETQYF
TRBJ1-1,NA,13,TRBV30,CAWSVGRVSEAFF
TRBJ2-5,NA,13,TRBV2,CASSGLAGETQYF
NA,NA,15,TRBV5-6,CASSPVGQGWDEQYF
TRBJ2-7,medium-sized,15,TRBV5-6,CASSSAWDRGYEQYF
TRBJ2-1,NA,15,TRBV2,CASRSSGGSYNEQFF
TRBJ2-3,NA,14,TRBV7-9,CASQIQGGTDTQYF
TRBJ2-1,few,15,TRBV7-9,CASSYRTGSYNEQFF
TRBJ1-1,NA,15,TRBV6-1,CASSLSSGRNTEAFF
TRBJ2-5,NA,14,TRBV7-2,CASSKGRVKETQYF
TRBJ2-7,NA,15,TRBV5-6,CASSLPGQGAYEQYF